The entry that follows covers one TCR beta chain sequence. Its target antigen remains unknown. Base qualities are not at hand, and no much larger clone is one base apart. TCRbeta CDR3 regions were amplified from genomic DNA by means of the immunoSEQ Assay, a bias-controlled multiplex PCR. In the original analysis: The number of nucleated cells in each sample was estimated from the amplification of reference gene primers within the assay. To quantify the absolute abundance of each unique TCRbeta CDR3 rearrangement, sequence reads were collapsed and filtered. Productive Simpson clonality was computed per sample as the square root of Simpson's diversity index over productive rearrangements. The clones in this table, taken by TCRdb from immuneACCESS, are in-frame only. Not every clone is retained; where verified, under half of the shortfall comes from an unresolved V gene, and the cause of the rest is unknown. From that table come the V and J calls and clone size; the DNA was used to work out D and trimming. In this sample the table shows around 120,000 clones, 70% to 85% of which occur a single time. The ten biggest clones cover 7.5% of the sample.

The sample comes from a study of blood T cell repertoires in COVID-19 (dated by TCRdb to 2018 to 2021). Study-level background: Collaborator samples came from the United States, Italy and Spain and covered acute and convalescent phases of COVID-19. The prospective study material was composed of cDNA or gDNA derived from T cells, B-cell-depleted T cells, or PBMCs. The dataset comprised deeply sampled blood TCRbeta repertoires from subjects exposed to, actively infected with, or recovered from COVID-19. The repertoires were made available in a free public database intended to serve as a resource for research on the immune response to SARS-CoV-2. Samples came from the ongoing ImmuneRACE study (first 160 participants) plus 1,254 subjects from 6 global collaborators. Sample metadata almost always included a de-identified subject ID, COVID-19 status, age in years and sex. Where available, HLA class I and class II types were taken from metadata supplied by the sample provider and were not determined by assay-based typing.

CDR1 and CDR2, per the germline V gene (reference sequence), are LGHDT and YNNKEL. The CDR3 has 16 amino acids, counting the end cysteine and phenylalanine. This entry keeps only the CDR3 DNA: 48 bases, framed from base 1. The germline V end is reduced by 3 bases and the J end by 3 bases; junction bases left unmatched: 3. The paper as a whole reports these results and caveats: How much clinical and demographic metadata was included differed by source and by participant, and the metadata was provided uncurated.

Each collaborating institution followed its own protocols to collect whole blood in K2EDTA tubes. For TCRbeta analysis, collaborators shipped samples as frozen whole blood, isolated PBMCs, or DNA extracted from either of those sample types. The sequencing input was peripheral blood. Recombination joined TRBV3-1 (or the pseudogene TRBV3-2) with TRBJ2-6; 9 of the junction bases match TRBD2. The origin of this receptor is a man in his 70s with active or convalescent COVID-19. The CDR3 region reads CASSHGTSFGANVLTF. The bases are TGTGCCAGCAGCCATGGGACTAGCTTTGGGGCCAACGTCCTGACTTTC.